Below, one TCR beta chain is given with its context. The antigen is undetermined. This specimen belongs to a study of OX40 agonist ivuxolimab in advanced cancers. Study-wide results and limits: On average, CD8+ T cells showed a greater number of expanded clones than CD4+.

Here immunoSEQ multiplex PCR was the method, and the copy in TCRdb shows in-frame clones only, minus some. The sample shows tens of thousands of clones, over 75% of them seen only once. Germline lookup yields CDR1 MNHEY and CDR2 SVGAGI. The CDR3 is 14 amino acids. The trim removed 5 bases at V and 6 bases at J, leaving 5 bases unmatched. Sequences were derived from CD4+ or CD8+ T cells sorted from blood, sampled in a trial of the OX40 agonist ivuxolimab. This TCR was sampled from an adult with an advanced solid tumor such as melanoma, head and neck, liver or kidney cancer. V gene TRBV6-5 combines with J gene TRBJ2-7, with 12 bases aligning to TRBD2. The CDR3 sequence: CASSRLAGDSEQYF. CDR3 nucleotide sequence: TGTGCCAGCAGTCGACTAGCGGGGGACTCCGAGCAGTACTTC.